The 8 T cell receptor beta chains reported below all come from one sample, sequenced in a study of T cells in Graves' hyperthyroidism and ophthalmopathy. Amplification of TCR beta CDR3 regions used RNA as the template. HTBI primers were used for first-round RT-PCR of the TCR CDR3. TCRdb ran MiXCR on the multiplex PCR reads and lists one entry per CDR3 protein. The sample has around 600,000 distinct CDR3 sequences, more than 13% seen once. The sample consisted of blood. These receptors came from a woman under 30 with Graves' ophthalmopathy.

This clonotype has just a few counts. The V call is TRBV24-1, the J call TRBJ2-1; D is uncertain. The CDR3 spans 16 residues. In germline, CDR1 is KGHDR, CDR2 SFDVKD. V lost 4 bases to trimming and J lost 0 bases, with 12 bases between them. The CDR3 protein is CATSDPHRSSYNEQFF. The CDR3 DNA is TGTGCCACCAGTGACCCCCACCGGAGCTCCTACAATGAGCAGTTCTTC.

V is TRBV9 and J is TRBJ2-7, with D tentatively TRBD2 (6 bases). Germline assignment: CDR1 SGDLS and CDR2 YYNGEE. The V and J ends lost 2 bases and 3 bases respectively, with 12 bases between them. This CDR3 has 14 amino acids. DNA of the CDR3: TGTGCCAGCAGCGTGGACTATAAAGACTACGAGCAGTACTTC. This translates into CASSVDYKDYEQYF.

This clonotype was seen at least ten times. V and J are TRBV28 and TRBJ2-5; a possible D gene is TRBD2 (6 bases). This CDR3 has 15 amino acids. V lost 3 bases and J 3 bases, leaving 14 bases between the germline ends. Germline V CDR1 and CDR2: MDHEN, SYDVKM. The CDR3 here is CASSFGGAKKETQYF. CDR3 nucleotide sequence: TGTGCCAGCAGTTTCGGAGGGGCGAAAAAAGAGACCCAGTACTTC.

Notes on this clonotype: The junction departs from germline at one end; a sequencing error may be responsible. The chain's CDR3 is CASSPYRLAGTDTRYF. The CDR3 DNA reads as TGTGCCAGCAGTCCCTATAGGCTAGCGGGGACAGATACGCGGTATTTT. This chain uses TRBV27 with TRBJ2-3; TRBD2 matches at 9 bases. The germline gives CDR1 MNHEY, CDR2 SMNVEV (reference sequence). This CDR3 contains 16 residues.

There are many counts of this clonotype. The rearrangement joins TRBV7-9 to TRBJ2-1; possibly TRBD2 for D (6 bases). The CDR3 totals 12 residues. CDR1 and CDR2 from the germline V gene are SEHNR and FQNEAQ (reference sequence). The CDR3 DNA follows: TGTTCCCTCCTTGGAGGGAACAATGAGCAGTTCTTC. Residues: CSLLGGNNEQFF.

This clonotype was observed many times. This chain links TRBV3-1 with TRBJ2-2; tentatively, D is TRBD2 (5 bases). Trimming left V 1 base short and J 6 bases short, with 9 bases between. CDR1 and CDR2 (germline): LGHDT, YNNKEL (reference sequence). The CDR3 has 14 amino acids. In DNA, the CDR3 is TGTGCCAGCAGCCAAGGGCGGGTGTCCGGGGAGCTGTTTTTT. Encoded protein: CASSQGRVSGELFF.

In this sample, this clonotype turned up many times. The chain recombines TRBV28 with TRBJ1-1; no reliable D call. This CDR3 comprises 14 residues. Looked up from germline, CDR1 is MDHEN and CDR2 is SYDVKM. V was clipped by 4 bases and J by 0 bases, with 9 bases between them. The CDR3 bases are TGTGCCAGCAGTTCAGGAGGAATGAACACTGAAGCTTTCTTT. Amino acids: CASSSGGMNTEAFF. The full variable domain, completed using reference TRBV28 and TRBJ1-1, is DVKVTQSSRYLVKRTGEKVFLECVQDMDHENMFWYRQDPGLGLRLIYFSYDVKMKEKGDIPEGYSVSREKKERFSLILESASTNQTSMYLCASSSGGMNTEAFFGQGTRLTVV.

In its sample, this clonotype was seen once. Given a much more abundant clone one base away, this may be a read error. The chain joins TRBV27 to TRBJ1-5; D may be TRBD1 (5 bases). The CDR3 contains 16 residues. CDR1 and CDR2 from the germline V gene are MNHEY and SMNVEV (reference sequence). Trimming removed 6 bases from V and 2 bases from J, with 17 bases in between. CDR3: CASRLDGGGGNQPQHF. In DNA, the CDR3 is TGTGCCAGCAGGTTAGATGGGGGGGGGGGCAATCAGCCCCAGCATTTT.